This T cell receptor beta chain was identified during a study of blood T cell repertoires in COVID-19. Study as a whole: The study drew acute and convalescent COVID-19 samples from the United States, Italy and Spain. In each case, the material was cDNA or gDNA derived from T cells, B-cell-depleted T cells, or PBMCs.

The CDR3 covers 14 residues. In germline, CDR1 is MNHEY, CDR2 SMNVEV (reference sequence). Trimming removed 3 bases at V and 8 bases at J, with 16 bases between. The table came from immunoSEQ multiplex PCR; TCRdb's copy has only in-frame clones and leaves some out. The table shows 150,000 to 200,000 clones, with approximately 85% occurring only once. This sequence originates from a man in his 60s with acute or convalescent COVID-19. Sequencing input: peripheral blood. The rearrangement joins TRBV27 to TRBJ1-2; D call uncertain. DNA for the CDR3: TGTGCCAGCAGTTTGTCCGGGGTTTTTAAAGGCTACACCTTC. Translation: CASSLSGVFKGYTF.